The clone carrying this T cell receptor beta chain was counted ten times or more. The antigen is unknown. This sample is part of a study of early T cells in non-severe SARS-CoV-2 infection. Study-wide background: Bulk RNA isolated from unsorted whole blood underwent sequencing; chains were not paired. Whole-study results and caveats: Missing private and CD4 specificities, VDJdb matching favored anti-spike CD8 responses.

The V gene end was trimmed by 7 bases and the J gene end by 6 bases; junction bases not matched to a gene: 4. Germline assignment: CDR1 SQVTM and CDR2 ANQGSEA. The CDR3 is made up of 12 amino acids. Unique molecular identifiers tagged individual cDNA molecules. TCRdb processed the 5' RACE reads anew with MiXCR; each CDR3 protein has one entry. The profile shows roughly 20,000 distinct CDR3 sequences, about 3.8% of them singletons. The TCR was taken from an adult who was a healthcare worker with PCR-confirmed SARS-CoV-2 infection or an uninfected control (not recorded which). The sample comprised whole blood. The chain has TRBV29-1 and TRBJ2-1; 9 bases agree with TRBD1. CDR3 DNA: TGCAGCGGCTGGGGACAGGGCAATGAGCAGTTCTTC. It encodes CSGWGQGNEQFF.